This T cell receptor (beta chain) was sequenced during a study of cytomegalovirus exposure and HLA in healthy donors. CDR3 length: 17 residues. CDR1 SEHNR and CDR2 FQNEAQ come from the germline V gene (reference sequence). Germline trimming cut 4 bases from V and 0 bases from J; bases unmatched to any gene: 11. PCR employed 60 Vbeta and 13 Jbeta primers. Repertoires were generated with immunoSEQ multiplex PCR, while TCRdb's copy carries only in-frame clones and drops some. Of about 160,000 clones in the sample, about 72% were seen once. The V gene is TRBV7-9, the J gene TRBJ1-1; 7 bases map to TRBD1. Sequencing was carried out using PBMCs. This clonotype was obtained from a man aged 50 to 59 in good health and CMV-seropositive. CDR3 DNA sequence: TGTGCCAGCAGCTACGGGACAGAAGGCTTTCTGAACACTGAAGCTTTCTTT. It yields the protein CASSYGTEGFLNTEAFF.